A selection of T cell receptor beta chains follows, all from one sample in a study of tumor-infiltrating lymphocytes in localized non-small cell lung cancer. Here immunoSEQ multiplex PCR was the method, and the copy in TCRdb shows in-frame clones only, minus some. The profile covers 21,000 or so clones, with approximately 80% appearing a single time and 3% to 4% taken by the ten largest. Sequencing was performed on lung tumor tissue. These receptors originate from a human donor with non-small cell lung cancer. CDR3s include the opening cysteine and the closing phenylalanine or tryptophan.

TRBJ2-2,TRBV20-1,CSASRLGELFF
TRBJ1-1,TRBV7-9,CASSSTGQKAFF
TRBJ2-2,TRBV5-4,CASSLGRAGELFF
TRBJ2-1,TRBV9,CASSVEDRGEEFF
TRBJ1-2,TRBV19,CASRRLGLDYGYTF
TRBJ2-3,TRBV18,CASSPGTATDTQYF
TRBJ1-5,TRBV7-9,CASSLGNQPQHF
TRBJ1-2,TRBV6-1,CASSPDRDYGYTF
TRBJ2-7,TRBV5-6,CASSLGSLYEQYF
TRBJ1-2,TRBV5-4,CASSVPGPWPNYGYTF
TRBJ2-3,TRBV6-6,CASNNREYTDTQYF
TRBJ2-3,TRBV27,CASSASGYPTDTQYF
TRBJ1-5,TRBV10-3,CAISAGFGQPQHF
TRBJ1-5,TRBV6-1,CASSDQGSGNQPQHF
TRBJ2-3,TRBV6-1,CASSLAGVKDTQYF
TRBJ1-2,TRBV6-1,CASSGDRIHTF
TRBJ2-7,TRBV2,CASSVGRSYEQYF
TRBJ2-1,TRBV7-9,CASSLAESEQFF
TRBJ2-1,TRBV18,CASSPQGGGNEQFF
TRBJ1-5,TRBV28,CASSFSDRVNQPQHF
TRBJ1-3,TRBV5-1,CASSFGGSNPGNTIYF
TRBJ1-5,TRBV30,CASRDSPDQPQHF
TRBJ1-4,TRBV7-8,CASSLSEAATNEKLFF
TRBJ1-2,TRBV30,CAWSASRDQGGYTF
TRBJ2-7,TRBV7-2,CASSLVQDEQYF
TRBJ1-5,TRBV15,CATSRDQAGGGQPQHF
TRBJ2-7,TRBV7-8,CASTPYRGKGYEQYF
TRBJ1-3,TRBV19,CASSIPGQALGNTIYF
TRBJ2-3,TRBV5-6,CASSLTVGSTDTQYF
TRBJ1-2,TRBV6-5,CASSTLTTGGYGYTF
TRBJ2-3,TRBV10-3,CAIKTQGVDTQYF
TRBJ2-5,TRBV28,CASSLIAGGKETQYF
TRBJ2-1,TRBV2,CAAAEDSYNEQFF
TRBJ2-1,TRBV5-5,CAIPTSCDEQFF
TRBJ2-3,TRBV7-2,CASRTSGSSDTQYF
TRBJ2-3,TRBV4-3,CASSQSGKGARDTQYF
TRBJ2-6,TRBV5-1,CASKAMTSGANVLTF
TRBJ2-2,TRBV9,CASSGRTSEKAGELFF
TRBJ2-1,TRBV6-5,CASRRGWNEQFF
TRBJ1-2,TRBV28,CASARAYGYTF